The 9 T cell receptor beta chains presented below share a single source sample, sequenced in a study of type 1 regulatory T cells. TCRdb redid the calling of the reads with MiXCR, one entry per CDR3 protein. The table records about 19,000 distinct CDR3 sequences, roughly a tenth of them present only once. Specimen: CD4+ T cells, either the whole sample or a sorted fraction (not recorded which). The receptors come from a human donor in good health.

V gene TRBV5-1 combines with J gene TRBJ2-3, with a possible D match to TRBD2 (5 bases). CDR1 and CDR2 from the germline V gene are SGHRS and YFSETQ. The CDR3 is 15 residues long. V was cut by 1 base and J by 4 bases, with 13 bases left in between. CDR3 sequence reads: CASSLRGLVADTQYF. CDR3 sequence (DNA): TGCGCCAGCAGCTTGCGGGGTCTCGTGGCAGATACGCAGTATTTT.

The chain carries TRBV6-6 and TRBJ2-5; the D is unclear. V was cut by 11 bases and J by 5 bases, with 12 bases left in between. The CDR3 is made up of 11 amino acids. The germline CDR1 and CDR2 sequences are MNHNY and SVGAGI (reference sequence). As DNA, the CDR3 is TGTGCCGGCAATGCCGGGGAGACCCAGTACTTC. Translated: CAGNAGETQYF.

This chain uses TRBV7-9 with TRBJ1-1, with D possibly matching TRBD1 (5 bases). Germline V gene lookup returns CDR1 SEHNR and CDR2 FQNEAQ (reference sequence). Trimming pared 0 bases from V and 5 bases from J, leaving 7 bases between. This CDR3 contains 13 residues. The CDR3 coding sequence is TGTGCCAGCAGCTTAGCACCAGGGACTGAAGCTTTCTTT. It is translated as CASSLAPGTEAFF.

This clonotype was detected many times. This chain uses TRBV7-2 with TRBJ2-7; 13 bases align to TRBD2. The V segment lost 5 bases and the J segment 2 bases; nucleotides outside the gene matches: 6. CDR1 and CDR2 from the germline V gene are SGHTA and FQGNSA. CDR3 length: 16 amino acids. CDR3 region: CASSPYGTSGTYEQYF. CDR3 DNA: TGTGCCAGCAGCCCCTATGGGACTAGCGGGACCTACGAGCAGTACTTC.

Only a few counts were recorded for this clonotype. J is TRBJ2-1 and V is TRBV7-8, with TRBD2 matching over 12 bases. Trimming cost V 2 bases and J 9 bases; bases outside gene matches: 5. Per germline, CDR1 SGHVS and CDR2 FQNEAQ. The CDR3 sequence is 15 residues long. The CDR3 DNA reads as TGTGCCAGCAGCTTAAGGACTAGCGGGGTAGGTGAGCAGTTCTTC. Protein: CASSLRTSGVGEQFF.

This clonotype was recorded many times. This rearrangement joins TRBV7-9 to TRBJ2-7; perhaps TRBD2 as D (6 bases). V lost 9 bases to trimming and J lost 2 bases, with 17 bases between them. Germline V gene data show CDR1 as SEHNR and CDR2 as FQNEAQ (reference sequence). CDR3 length equals 14 residues. Written as DNA, the CDR3 is TGTGCCAGTAGTCTAGCGTTGAGACCCTACGAGCAGTACTTC. Residues: CASSLALRPYEQYF.

At least ten counts were recorded for this clonotype. The chain recombines TRBV5-1 with TRBJ1-1; D not resolved. Trimming shortened V by 1 base and J by 4 bases, and 14 bases separated the two germline ends. The CDR3 is 15 amino acids. Germline loops: CDR1 SGHRS, CDR2 YFSETQ. The CDR3 is CASSLTPGVGTEAFF. CDR3 coding DNA: TGCGCCAGCAGCTTGACCCCGGGTGTTGGCACTGAAGCTTTCTTT.

This clonotype was seen a handful of times. This may be a read error: a much more frequent sequence differs by one nucleotide. The gene calls are TRBV11-2 and TRBJ2-5; TRBD1 aligns across 7 bases. The germline CDR1 and CDR2 sequences are SGHAT and FQNNGV. Unmatched junction bases numbered 10, after V lost 5 bases and J lost 7 bases. This CDR3 spans 14 amino acids. CDR3 nucleotides: TGTGCCAGCAGCGCGGCGACAGGGCCGGGGACCCAGTACTTC. Translating gives CASSAATGPGTQYF. Based on the CDR3 plus reference TRBV11-2 and TRBJ2-5, the full variable domain is EAGVAQSPRYKIIEKRQSVAFWCNPISGHATLYWYQQILGQGPKLLIQFQNNGVVDDSQLPKDRFSAERLKGVDSTLKIQPAKLEDSAVYLCASSAATGPGTQYFGPGTRLLVL.

This clonotype came up many times. This chain connects TRBV7-3 to TRBJ2-2; TRBD2 matches at 11 bases. Per germline, CDR1 SGHTA and CDR2 FQGTGA. After removal of 5 bases from V and 6 bases from J, the junction contained 2 bases not matched to a gene. This CDR3 has 14 residues. CDR3 in amino acids: CASSPSGRSGELFF. CDR3 coding DNA: TGTGCCAGCAGCCCTAGCGGGAGGTCCGGGGAGCTGTTTTTT.